Here is one T cell receptor (beta chain) with its context. Its antigen remains unidentified. No much larger clone exists at a distance of one base, and base qualities are not known. Other DNA sequences in the same sample also yield this CDR3. TCRbeta CDR3 regions were amplified from genomic DNA by means of the immunoSEQ Assay, a bias-controlled multiplex PCR. The source study handled its data this way. The number of nucleated cells in each sample was estimated by amplification of reference gene primers within the assay. To quantify the absolute abundance of each unique TCRbeta CDR3 rearrangement, sequence reads were collapsed and filtered. For each sample, productive Simpson clonality was calculated by taking the square root of Simpson's diversity index across productive rearrangements. TCRdb obtained this table from immuneACCESS and retained in-frame rearrangements with V and J assigned. These tables miss some clones; where compared with another copy, unresolved V genes account for less than half of the shortfall, and the remainder is unexplained. The V and J calls and the clone size are those of that table, but D and trimming were determined from the DNA. The sample table records 250,000 or so clones; around nine tenths of these occur just once. Of the sample, under 2% is held by the ten largest clones.

The CDR3 spans 12 residues, from the cysteine through the phenylalanine. Only the CDR3 part of the read is kept: 36 bases, read in frame from the first base. The germline V gene (reference sequence) provides CDR1 GTSNPN and CDR2 SVGIG. A distance of 6 bases separates the germline ends of V and J, which lose 0 bases and 6 bases respectively. Enrolling through a virtual design, the prospective study's participants ranged in age from roughly 18 to 95 years and lived across 24 United States geographic areas. Cohort assignment in the prospective study relied on participant-reported clinical history from a screening survey and a study questionnaire. Recovered participants in ImmuneRACE Cohort 3 were defined by two consecutive negative NP/OP PCR tests, clearance by a healthcare professional, or resolution of symptoms. In the prospective study, whole blood, serum and a nasopharyngeal or oropharyngeal swab were collected from each participant by mobile phlebotomists. Prospective study participants could optionally give additional blood draws and questionnaires over an approximately 2-month period. Blood samples from the prospective study were shipped frozen or at room temperature prior to DNA extraction.

The data stem from a study of blood T cell repertoires in COVID-19 (TCRdb year 2020). Looking at the study overall: Samples covering the acute and convalescent phases of COVID-19 were provided by collaborators in the United States, Italy and Spain. A freely available public database, intended as a resource for researchers studying the immune response to SARS-CoV-2, is where the repertoires were released. The material from the prospective study consisted of cDNA or gDNA derived from T cells, B-cell-depleted T cells, or PBMCs. Sample metadata almost always included a de-identified subject ID, COVID-19 status, age in years and sex. Deeply sampled blood TCRbeta repertoires from subjects exposed to, actively infected with, or recovered from COVID-19 were included in the dataset. Where available, HLA class I and class II types were taken from metadata supplied by the sample provider and were not determined by assay-based typing. The samples were drawn from two sources: the first 160 participants of the ongoing ImmuneRACE study, and 1,000 to 1,500 subjects contributed by 6 global collaborators. Study-wide conclusions, independent of this receptor: The amount of clinical and demographic metadata varied by source and participant and was provided uncurated.

The sequence was obtained from a woman aged 45-60 years who had recovered from COVID-19. Source material: PBMCs or T cells enriched from blood (not recorded which). The rearrangement combines TRBV30 with TRBJ2-1; a confident D gene designation cannot be given. The CDR3 has the sequence CAWSVRGNEQFF. The DNA is TGTGCCTGGAGTGTCCGCGGCAATGAGCAGTTCTTC.